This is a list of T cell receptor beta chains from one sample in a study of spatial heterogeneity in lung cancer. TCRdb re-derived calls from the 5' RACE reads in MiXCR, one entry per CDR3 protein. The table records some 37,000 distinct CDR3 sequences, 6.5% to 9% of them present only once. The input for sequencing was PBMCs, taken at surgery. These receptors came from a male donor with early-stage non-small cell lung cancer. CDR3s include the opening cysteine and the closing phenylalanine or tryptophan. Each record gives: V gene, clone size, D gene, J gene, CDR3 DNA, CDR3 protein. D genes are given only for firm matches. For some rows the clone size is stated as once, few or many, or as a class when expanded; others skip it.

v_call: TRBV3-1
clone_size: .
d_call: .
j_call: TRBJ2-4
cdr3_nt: TGTGCCAGCAGCCAACGAGGAGGGGTCAAAAACATTCAGTACTTC
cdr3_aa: CASSQRGGVKNIQYF

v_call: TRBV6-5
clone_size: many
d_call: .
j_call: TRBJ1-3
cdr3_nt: TGTGCCAGCAGTCCCAGGACGGGAATCTCTGGAAACACCATATATTTT
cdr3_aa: CASSPRTGISGNTIYF

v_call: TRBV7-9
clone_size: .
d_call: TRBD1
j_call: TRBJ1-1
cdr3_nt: TGTGCCAGCAGCTTTCCCGGGACAGGGAAGGATGAAGCTTTCTTT
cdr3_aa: CASSFPGTGKDEAFF

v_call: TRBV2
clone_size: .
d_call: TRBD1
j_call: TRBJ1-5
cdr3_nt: TGTGCCAGCGGGGGACAGGGCCTTGTCAATCAGCCCCAGCATTTT
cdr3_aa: CASGGQGLVNQPQHF

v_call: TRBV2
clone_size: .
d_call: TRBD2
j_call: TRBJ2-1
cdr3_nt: TGTGCCAGCAGTGGACTAGCGGGATCCGCGCGGGACAATGAGCAGTTCTTC
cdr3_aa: CASSGLAGSARDNEQFF

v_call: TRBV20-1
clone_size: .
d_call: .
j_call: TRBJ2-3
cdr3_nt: TGCAGTGCTCCCCCCGGGGGTAGCACAGATACGCAGTATTTT
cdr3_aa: CSAPPGGSTDTQYF

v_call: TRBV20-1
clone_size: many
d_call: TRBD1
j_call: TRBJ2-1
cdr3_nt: TGCAGTGCTAGAGGGCCGGGACAGGGGAGCCATGAGCAGTTCTTC
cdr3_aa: CSARGPGQGSHEQFF

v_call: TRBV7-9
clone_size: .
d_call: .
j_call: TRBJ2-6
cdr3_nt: TGTGCCAGCAGCTCGCAAGAGCTCGGGGTCAACGTCCTGACTTTC
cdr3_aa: CASSSQELGVNVLTF

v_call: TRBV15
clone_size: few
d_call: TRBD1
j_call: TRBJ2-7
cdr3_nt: TGTGCCACGAGGAGTCTAGGACAGGCCTCCTACGAGCAGTACTTC
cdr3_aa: CATRSLGQASYEQYF

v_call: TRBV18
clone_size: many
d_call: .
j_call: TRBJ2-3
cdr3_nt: TGTGCCAGCTCACCACCGAGCATAGATACGCAGTATTTT
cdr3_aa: CASSPPSIDTQYF

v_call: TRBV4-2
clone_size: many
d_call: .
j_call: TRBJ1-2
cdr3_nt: TGTGCCAGCAGCCAAGACGGGGTAGGGGCTGGCTACACCTTC
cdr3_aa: CASSQDGVGAGYTF

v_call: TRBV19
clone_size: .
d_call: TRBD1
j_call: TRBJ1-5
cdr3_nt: TGTGCCAGTAGTATTACAGGGGGCGGCAATCAGCCCCAGCATTTT
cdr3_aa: CASSITGGGNQPQHF

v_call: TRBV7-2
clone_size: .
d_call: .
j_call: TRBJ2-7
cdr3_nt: TGTGCCAGCAGCTTAATCTTTTACGAGCAGTACTTC
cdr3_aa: CASSLIFYEQYF

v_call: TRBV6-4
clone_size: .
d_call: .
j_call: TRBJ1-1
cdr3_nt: TGTGCCAGCAGTAAACAGGGTTCGAACACTGAAGCTTTCTTT
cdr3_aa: CASSKQGSNTEAFF

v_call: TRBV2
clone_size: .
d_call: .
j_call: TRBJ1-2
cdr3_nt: TGTGCCAGCAGTGCCGGATTGCGTCAGGGGTATGGCTACACCTTC
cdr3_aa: CASSAGLRQGYGYTF

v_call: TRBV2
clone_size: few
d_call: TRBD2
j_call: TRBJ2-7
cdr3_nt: TGTGCCAGCAGTAGGTCCGCGGGGGAGCGCTACGAGCAGTACTTC
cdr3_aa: CASSRSAGERYEQYF

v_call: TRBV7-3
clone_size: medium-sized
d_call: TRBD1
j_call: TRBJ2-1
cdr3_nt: TGTGCCAGCAGCCCCCAGGGGGCCAATTACAATGAGCAGTTCTTC
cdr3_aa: CASSPQGANYNEQFF